This TCR beta chain was recorded in a study of tumor-infiltrating lymphocytes in primary liver carcinoma. General study results and limits: It was tumor-adjacent and tumor-blood pairs that overlapped less than tumor region pairs did. Tumors significantly exceeded blood in top-250-clone fraction (p = 0.039). Presence in all five tumor regions was observed for only about 7-25% of top clones.

Comments on this clonotype: Its target is not known. This may come from a read error, since a much larger clone is one base off.

The CDR3 sequence is 14 residues long. Per germline, CDR1 SGHDT and CDR2 YYEEEE. Trimming removed 3 bases at V and 3 bases at J, with 11 bases between. Taking about 18-31 mg of unsorted bulk tissue, the authors co-extracted RNA and DNA. With chronic HBV infection, the patients were also treatment-naive. TCR beta cDNA was made from around 520 ng total RNA with a constant-region primer. Construction of TCR beta libraries relied on three successive nested multiplex PCR rounds employing slightly modified ARM-PCR. TRBV1-TRBV30 forward and Cbeta reverse primers drove the first two roughly 9-cycle rounds. MiXCR, run by TCRdb on the multiplex PCR reads, gives a single entry per CDR3 protein. The sample consists of approximately 24,000 distinct CDR3 sequences, around three quarters of them appearing once.

The sequence derives from a man aged 35 to 55 with primary liver carcinoma and hepatitis B virus infection. This chain joins TRBV5-6 and TRBJ2-3; D ambiguous. Sample: liver tumor tissue from sampling region 3. Subset defined: tumor region T3, left-lateral pole. Written as DNA, the CDR3 is TGTGCCAGCAGCTCGTGGCAGAGGACAGATACGCAGTATTTT. This sequence encodes CASSSWQRTDTQYF.